Listed here are 20 T cell receptor beta chains from one sample, sequenced in a study of OX40 agonist ivuxolimab in advanced cancers. The method was the immunoSEQ multiplex PCR assay. Entries here come from immuneACCESS through TCRdb and include only in-frame sequences with V and J called. Some clones fail to appear in such tables; in the studies checked, an unresolved V gene covers under half of the shortfall, and the cause of the remainder is unknown. The sample has approximately 100,000 clones on record, about 92% of them singletons. The top ten constitute about 1.5% of the sample. The sample consisted of CD4+ or CD8+ T cells sorted from blood, taken in a trial of the OX40 agonist ivuxolimab. Every receptor here comes from an adult with an advanced solid tumor such as melanoma, head and neck, liver or kidney cancer.

This chain joins TRBV18 and TRBJ2-2, with D tentatively TRBD1 (6 bases). Germline assignment: CDR1 KGHSH and CDR2 LQKENI. This CDR3 spans 16 amino acids. Trimming left V 2 bases short and J 2 bases short, with 12 bases between. The chain's CDR3 is CASSPTGQLNTGELFF. For the CDR3, the DNA is TGTGCCAGCTCACCAACGGGACAACTCAACACCGGGGAGCTGTTTTTT. Together with reference TRBV18 and TRBJ2-2, the CDR3 gives the full variable domain: NAGVMQNPRHLVRRRGQEARLRCSPMKGHSHVYWYRQLPEEGLKFMVYLQKENIIDESGMPKERFSAEFPKEGPSILRIQQVVRGDSAAYFCASSPTGQLNTGELFFGEGSRLTVL.

This chain links TRBV5-4 with TRBJ2-3; 7 bases map to TRBD2. With 3 bases clipped from V and 6 bases from J, the junction kept 7 bases outside the gene matches. This CDR3 has 14 amino acids. CDR1 is SGHNT, CDR2 YYREEE, per germline (reference sequence). This chain's CDR3 is CASSSGGGVDTQYF. The DNA of the CDR3 is TGTGCCAGCAGCTCTGGTGGGGGGGTCGATACGCAGTATTTT.

The CDR3 sequence is CASKRVQGVGYTF. As DNA, the CDR3 is TGTGCCAGCAAAAGAGTACAGGGAGTCGGCTACACCTTC. V and J are TRBV6-5 and TRBJ1-2, with D tentatively TRBD1 (6 bases). Trimming removed 7 bases at V and 8 bases at J, with 17 bases between. The germline CDR1 and CDR2 sequences are MNHEY and SVGAGI. CDR3 length: 13 amino acids.

The CDR3 region has the DNA TGTGCCAGCAGCTTAGGACAGGATAGCGGGGATACGCAGTATTTT. Protein: CASSLGQDSGDTQYF. This sequence joins TRBV7-2 and TRBJ2-3; tentative D call: TRBD2 (7 bases). With 1 base removed from V and 6 bases from J, the gap between germline ends came to 14 bases. CDR1 SGHTA and CDR2 FQGNSA come from the germline V gene. The CDR3 totals 15 residues.

This clone was counted once. This chain uses TRBV2 with TRBJ2-3; TRBD2 agrees at 7 bases. Germline CDR1 and CDR2: SNHLY and FYNNEI. This CDR3 comprises 14 residues. Trimming removed 6 bases from V and 0 bases from J; junction bases left unmatched: 3. This CDR3 reads CASRFSGSTDTQYF. CDR3 DNA: TGTGCCAGCAGGTTTAGCGGGAGCACAGATACGCAGTATTTT. The full variable domain, with the rest looked up from reference TRBV2 and TRBJ2-3, is EPEVTQTPSHQVTQMGQEVILRCVPISNHLYFYWYRQILGQKVEFLVSFYNNEISEKSEIFDDQFSVERPDGSNFTLKIRSTKLEDSAMYFCASRFSGSTDTQYFGPGTRLTVL.

This chain joins TRBV6-1 and TRBJ2-7; D not certain. The CDR3 consists of 13 residues. Germline V CDR1 and CDR2: MNHNS, SASEGT. The ends were cut back, 3 bases at V and 6 bases at J, with 12 bases in the middle. As DNA, the CDR3 is TGTGCCAGCAGTGAGGGCAGAACGAGCGAGCAGTACTTC. Translating gives CASSEGRTSEQYF.

The J gene is TRBJ2-7, the V gene TRBV10-3, with D possibly matching TRBD1 (6 bases). Germline assignment: CDR1 ENHRY and CDR2 SYGVKD. Trimming pared 5 bases from V and 2 bases from J, leaving 7 bases between. This CDR3 region has 12 residues. The CDR3 coding sequence is TGTGCCATCAGTCGACAGGCCTACGAGCAGTACTTC. This encodes CAISRQAYEQYF.

The chain has TRBV6-4 and TRBJ1-5; 9 bases map to TRBD1. Germline trimming cut 6 bases from V and 4 bases from J; bases unmatched to any gene: 4. Germline CDR1 and CDR2: MRHNA and SNTAGT. The CDR3 totals 14 residues. For the CDR3, the DNA is TGTGCCAGCAGCCAGACAGGGGGAAATCAGCCCCAGCATTTT. This gives the protein CASSQTGGNQPQHF.

The chain combines TRBV29-1 with TRBJ2-7; TRBD2 matches 12 bases. The V and J ends lost 6 bases and 3 bases, in that order; junction bases with no gene match: 15. The CDR3 has 17 residues. Germline V gene sequence: CDR1 SQVTM, CDR2 ANQGSEA. CDR3 sequence: CSVVLAGGPGSVYEQYF. The CDR3 DNA sequence: TGCAGCGTAGTTCTAGCGGGAGGGCCAGGTTCGGTCTACGAGCAGTACTTC.

This CDR3 is CASSVTDYTTSYEQYF. The CDR3 DNA follows: TGTGCCAGCAGCGTGACTGACTACACGACCTCCTACGAGCAGTACTTC. The rearrangement uses TRBV9 and TRBJ2-7; D possibly corresponds to TRBD2 (5 bases). This CDR3 spans 16 amino acids. The germline V gene has CDR1 SGDLS and CDR2 YYNGEE. V shed 2 bases and J shed 0 bases, with 15 bases lying between them.

This CDR3 reads CASSSRRGIRDTQYF. CDR3 bases: TGCGCCAGCAGCTCCAGGCGGGGAATAAGGGATACGCAGTATTTT. The chain couples TRBV5-1 to TRBJ2-3; D possibly corresponds to TRBD2 (6 bases). Germline V gene sequence: CDR1 SGHRS, CDR2 YFSETQ. CDR3 size: 15 residues. V was trimmed by 3 bases and J by 6 bases, leaving 17 bases between them.

Comments on this clone: A junction boundary mismatches the germline segment, possibly from a read error. The V call is TRBV5-4, the J call TRBJ1-4; D gene unclear. Germline V CDR1 and CDR2: SGHNT, YYREEE (reference sequence). The CDR3 is 14 amino acids. DNA for the CDR3: TGCGCCAGCAGCCAAGCCTTCAGTGGGGAAAAACTGTTTTTT. It yields the protein CASSQAFSGEKLFF.

Of note for this clone: In the same sample, other DNA sequences code for this CDR3. The chain has TRBV7-3 and TRBJ2-3; no reliable D call. This CDR3 comprises 16 residues. Germline V gene data show CDR1 as SGHTA and CDR2 as FQGTGA. The V end was cut by 1 base, the J end by 0 bases, with 11 bases between. Written as DNA, the CDR3 is TGTGCCAGCAGCTTAAGGCGCGCTGCTAGCACAGATACGCAGTATTTT. Encoded protein: CASSLRRAASTDTQYF.

The V and J genes are TRBV5-4 and TRBJ2-1; no clear D gene. CDR3 length equals 17 residues. The V gene's germline CDR1 is SGHNT and CDR2 YYREEE (reference sequence). The V end was cut by 4 bases, the J end by 0 bases, with 17 bases between. The CDR3 loop is CASSRETRASSYNEQFF. DNA of the CDR3: TGTGCCAGCAGCAGAGAGACGCGCGCCAGCTCCTACAATGAGCAGTTCTTC.

This sequence joins TRBV6-5 and TRBJ1-2, with D hard to call. The CDR3 has 14 residues. Germline lookup yields CDR1 MNHEY and CDR2 SVGAGI. V was pared by 5 bases and J by 4 bases, with 14 bases between. The CDR3 sequence is CASSPIDGRYGYTF. The DNA for the CDR3 is TGTGCCAGCAGTCCCATCGACGGCCGCTATGGCTACACCTTC.

The genes are TRBV6-6 and TRBJ2-2; TRBD1 might be the D (6 bases). The V end was cut by 2 bases, the J end by 7 bases, with 17 bases between. The V gene's germline CDR1 is MNHNY and CDR2 SVGAGI (reference sequence). The CDR3 length is 16 residues. This chain's CDR3 is CASSYTSPGAGGELFF. CDR3 nucleotides: TGTGCCAGCAGTTACACCAGCCCAGGGGCAGGCGGGGAGCTGTTTTTT.

The chain links TRBV5-6 to TRBJ1-5, with 7 bases matching TRBD1. This CDR3 comprises 15 residues. Trimming at V came to 0 bases and at J to 2 bases, leaving 2 bases not matched to a gene. Germline CDR1 reads SGHDT; CDR2 reads YYEEEE. The CDR3 region has the DNA TGTGCCAGCAGCTTGGAAGGGGGCCGCAATCAGCCCCAGCATTTT. Translating gives CASSLEGGRNQPQHF.

V usage is TRBV7-3 and J usage is TRBJ2-3; TRBD2 might be the D (5 bases). V lost 5 bases and J lost 1, with 10 bases in between. The CDR3 extends over 14 amino acids. Looked up from germline, CDR1 is SGHTA and CDR2 is FQGTGA. In DNA, the CDR3 is TGTGCCAGCAGCCCAGGACTGCGCACAGATACGCAGTATTTT. Its protein is CASSPGLRTDTQYF.

This clone was detected only once. This chain connects TRBV28 to TRBJ1-1; D is perhaps TRBD1 (5 bases). Between the trimmed V and J ends, which lost 2 bases and 13 bases, there was a span of 26 bases. The CDR3 has 16 amino acids. Germline V gene data show CDR1 as MDHEN and CDR2 as SYDVKM. CDR3 sequence reads: CASSLVTGGRFWKDFF. The CDR3 nucleotides are TGTGCCAGCAGTTTAGTAACCGGGGGGAGGTTTTGGAAGGATTTCTTT.

The chain has TRBV12-5 and TRBJ1-3; D is ambiguous. Germline-derived CDR1 and CDR2 are LGHNT and FRNRAP. The CDR3 runs to 17 residues. Trimming took off 1 base at V and 0 bases at J, with 13 bases between the two ends. The CDR3 spells CASGLGPRGSSGNTIYF. CDR3 sequence (DNA): TGTGCTAGTGGTTTGGGGCCCCGAGGGAGCTCTGGAAACACCATATATTTT.